This T cell receptor (beta chain) was recovered during a study of identical twins (dated by TCRdb to the mid-2010s). For the study in its entirety: To test whether fetal clonotypes persist, the study used deep sequencing on TCR alpha and beta repertoires from monozygotic twins, unrelated adults of various ages, and cord blood. To rule out contamination, the twin experiments were replicated at different times with different library preparation protocols.

Every donor was a healthy Caucasian. The study also sequenced three unrelated non-twin adults: a male aged 18 to 30, a male aged 50 to 59 and a female aged 50 to 59. Miltenyi CD45RO+ enrichment and human naive T-cell isolation kits were used to isolate memory (CD45RO+) and naive T cells from PBMC. Many counts were recorded for this clonotype. The antigen it binds to is not known. The sample holds no much larger clone one base away, and base qualities are not on file. The full study reports these points: Out-of-frame TCR alpha sharing in monozygotic twins was systematically underestimated by recombination models, whereas sharing between unrelated individuals was in agreement with the recombination models. Compared with coincidental sharing between unrelated individuals, out-of-frame TCR alpha sequences shared between twins had an excess of sequences with low generation probability. Zero-insertion analyses could be partly confounded by invariant T cells such as MAIT and iNKT, although diverse VJ usage argued against such confounding for most clonotypes. Fewer insertions were carried by abundant cord blood beta clonotypes; a weaker similar trend was observed in young adult naive repertoires, while no such trend was observed in memory repertoires. In beta out-of-frame sequences, excess twin sharing was weaker, because having fewer shared sequences lowered the signal-to-noise ratio. Because the same donors could not be followed over many years, conclusions were based on cross-sectional statistical analysis.

CDR1 and CDR2, per the germline V gene, are MNHNS and SASEGT. Taken from cysteine to phenylalanine, the CDR3 has 14 residues. Only the CDR3 DNA is retained, 42 bases long and in frame from the first base. V lost 8 bases and J lost 3 bases, and the count of bases not matched to a germline gene is 8. Libraries came from 5' RACE. Sequencing took place on an Illumina HiSeq 2000. A universal primer binding site was added through template switching, and the final cDNA carried a unique molecular identifier so that TCR cDNA molecules could be counted accurately. Specific primers in the conserved constant-segment region were used to synthesize first-strand cDNA for TCR alpha and beta chains. Each cDNA library was double barcoded, with a SMART-Mk sample barcode plus Illumina barcodes, to control for contamination. Two successive PCR steps introduced TruSeq adapter sequences along with Illumina sample barcodes. TCR alpha and beta cDNA libraries were sequenced on the Illumina HiSeq platform with custom primers. The authors processed their data as follows. MiGEC processed the raw reads to extract unique molecular identifiers, while MiXCR was used to determine the CDR3 positions. Recombination models were inferred per individual with the repgenHMM and IGoR tools using an EM algorithm. The analysis of shared clonotypes was done with the tcR package in R, with sharing normalized by the product of cloneset sizes. To study raw recombination free of thymic and clonal selection effects, out-of-frame nonproductive sequences were analyzed. Clones were called with MiXCR by TCRdb after fastp trimmed the public reads at Q25, and only in-frame beta chains were retained. Each CDR3 protein appears once, grouped with its most common genes and DNA. The V and J calls come from TCRdb's annotation, not from the publication. The sample table shows approximately 700,000 distinct CDR3 sequences, and 6% to 6.5% are seen once. The ten largest make up approximately 1.6% of the sample.

Rearrangement joined TRBV6-1 to TRBJ2-7, and 9 bases in between align with TRBD1. Sequencing was done on a sample of naive T cells sorted from blood. The sample's cell subset or site label, in plain terms: cells isolated with a human naive T-cell isolation kit. This sequence was found in a man between 18 and 35 years old in good health. The CDR3 amino acid sequence is: CASHLDRGFYEQYF. In nucleotide form, the sequence is TGTGCCAGCCACTTGGACAGGGGCTTCTACGAGCAGTACTTC.